Following are 23 T cell receptor beta chains from one sample sequenced in a study of blood T cell repertoires in COVID-19. Libraries were prepared by immunoSEQ multiplex PCR; TCRdb keeps only in-frame clonotypes and omits some of them. The sample carries approximately 250,000 clones, roughly 86% recorded once. Sequenced material: peripheral blood. The origin of the receptors is a man aged 35 to 55 with active or convalescent COVID-19.

The chain is built from TRBV13 and TRBJ2-5; D gene uncertain. CDR3 length: 13 residues. V was cut by 0 bases and J by 4 bases, with 6 bases left in between. Germline-derived CDR1 and CDR2 are PRHDT and FYEKMQ (reference sequence). This chain's CDR3 is CASSLGAGETQYF. The CDR3 DNA follows: TGTGCCAGCAGCTTAGGGGCTGGAGAGACCCAGTACTTC.

The rearrangement joins TRBV19 to TRBJ2-7; weak D call: TRBD1 (6 bases). Trimming stripped 6 bases from V and 3 bases from J, with 12 bases between. The CDR3 loop spans 13 amino acids. Per germline, CDR1 LNHDA and CDR2 SQIVND (reference sequence). The CDR3 coding sequence is TGTGCCAGTAGCAGACAGGAGAGCTACGAGCAGTACTTC. Translation: CASSRQESYEQYF.

V gene TRBV24-1 combines with J gene TRBJ1-4, with 8 bases lining up with TRBD1. This CDR3 comprises 15 residues. The junction had 3 bases not matched to a gene; V was cut back by 3 bases and J by 4 bases. From germline, CDR1 is KGHDR and CDR2 SFDVKD. The DNA of the CDR3 is TGTGCCACCAGTGATGCCGGGACAGGTAATGAAAAACTGTTTTTT. It is translated as CATSDAGTGNEKLFF.

The chain combines TRBV6-5 with TRBJ1-6; a weak D match, TRBD1 (5 bases). Germline CDR1 and CDR2: MNHEY and SVGAGI. This CDR3 has 11 amino acids. The V end was cut by 11 bases, the J end by 14 bases, with 16 bases between. Written as DNA, the CDR3 is TGTGCCGGGGGAGGGGTCTTGGCCCTCCACTTT. Encoded protein: CAGGGVLALHF.

This sequence joins TRBV7-9 and TRBJ1-1; no definite D call. Trimming pared 0 bases from V and 1 base from J, leaving 18 bases between. The CDR3 loop spans 18 amino acids. CDR1 is SEHNR and CDR2 is FQNEAQ in the germline V gene (reference sequence). DNA for the CDR3: TGTGCCAGCAGCTTAGCGCAATGGGCCTCACCCACGAACACTGAAGCTTTCTTT. Translation gives CASSLAQWASPTNTEAFF.

This sequence joins TRBV6-4 and TRBJ2-5, with 7 bases aligning to TRBD1. V lost 8 bases, J lost 3 bases, and 9 bases stayed unmatched. The CDR3 length is 14 residues. The germline V gene encodes CDR1 MRHNA and CDR2 SNTAGT. DNA for the CDR3: TGTGCCAGCGGCCCCGGGACAGATGAAGAGACCCAGTACTTC. As protein: CASGPGTDEETQYF.

The chain has TRBV4-1 and TRBJ2-1, with 9 bases that match TRBD2. Germline values: CDR1 MGHRA, CDR2 YSYEKL. This CDR3 is built from 17 residues. Unmatched junction bases numbered 9, after V lost 1 base and J lost 5 bases. The CDR3 DNA reads as TGCGCCAGCAGCCAAGGGGGGGTGGCGGGAGGGCACAATGAGCAGTTCTTC. It yields the protein CASSQGGVAGGHNEQFF.

The V call is TRBV4-2, the J call TRBJ2-1, with 8 bases matching TRBD1. This CDR3 is built from 16 residues. The V gene's germline CDR1 is LGHNA and CDR2 YNFKEQ. The junction had 5 bases not matched to a gene; V was cut back by 0 bases and J by 4 bases. The CDR3 DNA reads TGTGCCAGCAGCCAAGATGGACAGGGCTTGTACAATGAGCAGTTCTTC. This encodes CASSQDGQGLYNEQFF.

Only one count was recorded for this clone. The chain has TRBV9 and TRBJ2-3, with D perhaps matching TRBD2 (6 bases). Germline-derived CDR1 and CDR2 are SGDLS and YYNGEE. CDR3 length: 16 residues. Trimming removed 0 bases from V and 4 bases from J, with 15 bases in between. CDR3 amino acids: CASSVEEGRVADTQYF. The CDR3 DNA sequence: TGTGCCAGCAGCGTAGAGGAGGGCCGAGTGGCAGATACGCAGTATTTT.

The chain couples TRBV27 to TRBJ1-5, with 9 nucleotides matching TRBD1. Germline assignment: CDR1 MNHEY and CDR2 SMNVEV (reference sequence). V dropped 3 bases and J dropped 1; count of bases not matched to a gene: 4. CDR3 length: 16 amino acids. CDR3 in amino acids: CASSLSGTGSNQPQHF. The CDR3 bases are TGTGCCAGCAGTTTGTCCGGGACAGGGAGCAATCAGCCCCAGCATTTT.

The rearrangement links TRBV5-4 to TRBJ2-5; 7 bases align to TRBD1. Germline assignment: CDR1 SGHNT and CDR2 YYREEE (reference sequence). V shed 4 bases, J shed 0 bases, and the junction held 3 bases outside the gene matches. This CDR3 is 14 amino acids long. The CDR3, as DNA: TGTGCCAGCAGCCCCGACAGGGACCAAGAGACCCAGTACTTC. Protein product: CASSPDRDQETQYF.

The chain recombines TRBV11-2 with TRBJ2-3; 7 bases align to TRBD1. Germline CDR1 and CDR2: SGHAT and FQNNGV. Germline trimming cut 5 bases from V and 0 bases from J; bases unmatched to any gene: 5. There are 15 residues in the CDR3. The CDR3 loop is CASSPGTASTDTQYF. CDR3 coding DNA: TGTGCCAGCAGCCCGGGGACAGCTAGCACAGATACGCAGTATTTT.

The chain links TRBV4-1 to TRBJ2-7, with D maybe TRBD2 (5 bases). Trimming removed 0 bases from V and 0 bases from J, with 9 bases in between. There are 15 residues in the CDR3. Germline CDR1 and CDR2: MGHRA and YSYEKL. The CDR3 DNA reads TGCGCCAGCAGCCAAGAAGAGGGCAGCTCCTACGAGCAGTACTTC. Translation: CASSQEEGSSYEQYF.

The J gene is TRBJ2-5, the V gene TRBV12-3 or TRBV12-4; a weak D match, TRBD1 (6 bases). This CDR3 comprises 13 residues. Trimming removed 3 bases at V and 3 bases at J, with 8 bases between. The CDR3 nucleotides are TGTGCCAGCAGTTTGCACAGGGAAGAGACCCAGTACTTC. It yields the protein CASSLHREETQYF.

The chain combines TRBV19 with TRBJ1-4; 7 bases match TRBD1. This CDR3 is built from 16 residues. V trimming: 5 bases; J trimming: 8 bases; junction bases outside the gene matches: 14. Germline lookup yields CDR1 LNHDA and CDR2 SQIVND (reference sequence). CDR3 bases: TGTGCCAGTAGTCGCACTGAACAGGGGAATTGGGAAAAACTGTTTTTT. Its translation: CASSRTEQGNWEKLFF.

This clone came up a few times. The rearrangement uses TRBV28 and TRBJ1-3, with 7 bases fitting TRBD1. CDR1 is MDHEN, CDR2 SYDVKM, per germline. The J segment lost 2 bases and the V segment lost 8 bases, leaving 9 bases of the junction unmatched. CDR3 size: 15 residues. CDR3 region: CASGEPTGTGNTIYF. Here the CDR3 DNA reads TGTGCCAGCGGCGAACCGACAGGGACTGGAAACACCATATATTTT.

The chain has TRBV3-1 (or the pseudogene TRBV3-2) and TRBJ1-3; D ambiguous. Germline V lookup: CDR1 LGHDT, CDR2 YNNKEL (reference sequence). The CDR3 loop spans 15 amino acids. V was shortened by 0 bases and J by 1 base, with 7 bases between the two germline ends. DNA for the CDR3: TGTGCCAGCAGCCAAGAAGCCATTTCTGGAAACACCATATATTTT. It translates to CASSQEAISGNTIYF.

The J gene is TRBJ1-2, the V gene TRBV5-1; tentatively, D is TRBD1 (5 bases). Germline loops: CDR1 SGHRS, CDR2 YFSETQ. V dropped 0 bases and J dropped 2 bases, with 11 bases sitting between them. The CDR3 covers 15 residues. The CDR3 protein is CASSLEGIVNYGYTF. As DNA, the CDR3 is TGCGCCAGCAGCTTGGAGGGGATCGTAAACTATGGCTACACCTTC.

The V and J genes are TRBV18 and TRBJ2-7; weak D call: TRBD1 (5 bases). CDR3 length: 14 amino acids. Trimming cost V 3 bases and J 2 bases, with 11 bases left between them. Per the germline V gene, CDR1 is KGHSH and CDR2 is LQKENI. This CDR3 is CASSPGAGTYEQYF. The CDR3, as DNA: TGTGCCAGCTCACCTGGGGCAGGGACCTACGAGCAGTACTTC.

J is TRBJ2-7 and V is TRBV6-1; 8 nucleotides agree with TRBD1. Trimming took 5 bases from V and 0 from J; bases not matched to a gene: 6. This CDR3 spans 15 amino acids. CDR1 and CDR2 from the germline V gene are MNHNS and SASEGT. In DNA, the CDR3 is TGTGCCAGCAGTCTCCGGGACAGGAGCTCCTACGAGCAGTACTTC. This gives the protein CASSLRDRSSYEQYF.

The gene calls are TRBV3-1 (or the pseudogene TRBV3-2) and TRBJ2-1; 7 nucleotides align to TRBD1. Germline V CDR1 and CDR2: LGHDT, YNNKEL (reference sequence). Germline trimming cut 5 bases from V and 1 base from J; bases unmatched to any gene: 5. CDR3 length equals 15 residues. CDR3 residues: CASSAVGQSYNEQFF. In nucleotides, the CDR3 is TGTGCCAGCAGCGCCGTGGGACAGTCCTACAATGAGCAGTTCTTC.

This clone turned up a few times. The rearrangement uses TRBV3-1 (or the pseudogene TRBV3-2) and TRBJ1-1; TRBD1 agrees at 7 bases. The CDR3 has 14 residues. The trim removed 4 bases at V and 2 bases at J, leaving 4 bases unmatched. CDR1 LGHDT and CDR2 YNNKEL come from the germline V gene (reference sequence). CDR3 amino acids: CASSRGQVNTEAFF. The CDR3, as DNA: TGTGCCAGCAGCCGAGGACAGGTTAACACTGAAGCTTTCTTT.

The chain combines TRBV5-1 with TRBJ1-1, with 7 bases lining up with TRBD1. The CDR3 length is 15 residues. Germline V gene sequence: CDR1 SGHRS, CDR2 YFSETQ. The V and J ends lost 0 bases and 4 bases, in that order; junction bases with no gene match: 6. CDR3 in amino acids: CASSLAEGDSTEAFF. In DNA form, the CDR3 reads TGCGCCAGCAGCTTGGCGGAAGGGGACAGCACTGAAGCTTTCTTT. Together with reference TRBV5-1 and TRBJ1-1, the CDR3 gives the full variable domain: KAGVTQTPRYLIKTRGQQVTLSCSPISGHRSVSWYQQTPGQGLQFLFEYFSETQRNKGNFPGRFSGRQFSNSRSEMNVSTLELGDSALYLCASSLAEGDSTEAFFGQGTRLTVV.